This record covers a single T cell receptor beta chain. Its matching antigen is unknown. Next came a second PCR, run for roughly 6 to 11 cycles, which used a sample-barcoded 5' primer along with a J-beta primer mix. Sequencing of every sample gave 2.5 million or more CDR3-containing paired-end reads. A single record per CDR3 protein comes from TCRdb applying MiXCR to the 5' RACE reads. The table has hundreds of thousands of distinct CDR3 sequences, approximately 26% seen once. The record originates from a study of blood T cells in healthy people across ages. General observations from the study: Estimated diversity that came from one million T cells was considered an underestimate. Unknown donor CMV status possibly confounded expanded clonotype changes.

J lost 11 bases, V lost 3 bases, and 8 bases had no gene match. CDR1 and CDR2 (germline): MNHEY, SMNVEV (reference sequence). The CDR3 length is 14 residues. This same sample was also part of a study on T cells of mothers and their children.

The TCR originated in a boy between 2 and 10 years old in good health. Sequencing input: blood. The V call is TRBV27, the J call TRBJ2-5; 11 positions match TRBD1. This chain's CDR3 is CASSFVPGQGEQYF. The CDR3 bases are TGTGCCAGCAGTTTCGTCCCGGGACAGGGGGAGCAGTACTTC.